A selection of T cell receptor beta chains follows, all from one sample in a study of lung T cells in sarcoidosis with Löfgren's syndrome. TCRdb reprocessed the reads with MiXCR, giving one entry per CDR3 protein. The sample includes around 1,900 distinct CDR3 sequences, 25% to 30% of them seen just once. What was sequenced was CD4+ T cells from bronchoalveolar lavage. All receptors derive from a human donor with sarcoidosis (Löfgren's syndrome or another form), or a control subject (not recorded which). Both conserved end residues are part of each CDR3. A D gene is named only where the DNA matches it firmly. Each size is once, few, many or a size class.

v_gene	abundance	j_gene	d_gene	CDR3nt	CDR3aa
TRBV27	medium-sized	TRBJ2-7	.	TGTGCCAGCAGTTTAACGAGGGCTGAAAGCGAGCAGTACTTC	CASSLTRAESEQYF
TRBV5-5	many	TRBJ1-5	.	TGTGCCAGCAGCTTGGACACAAATCAGCCCCAGCATTTT	CASSLDTNQPQHF
TRBV6-1	large	TRBJ2-1	TRBD2	TGTGCCAGCAGCACACTAGCGGGAGAGCAGTTCTTC	CASSTLAGEQFF
TRBV4-3	medium-sized	TRBJ1-6	.	TGCGCCAGCAGCCTGAAGGGGGGATCACCCCTCCACTTT	CASSLKGGSPLHF
TRBV11-2	many	TRBJ2-3	TRBD1	TGTGCCAGCAGCTTAGAGGGACAGGGTGGCCAGTATTTT	CASSLEGQGGQYF
TRBV20-1	large	TRBJ1-4	TRBD1	TGCAGTGCTAGAGCCCGCCCGGGACAGGAAGCTTCAACTAATGAAAAACTGTTTTTT	CSARARPGQEASTNEKLFF
TRBV6-1	large	TRBJ2-5	.	TGTGCCACGAGGGGGTTTTTCCCGGAAGAGACCCAGTACTTC	CATRGFFPEETQYF
TRBV4-2	medium-sized	TRBJ2-2	TRBD1	TGTGCCAGCAGCCAAGAGCAGGGGGCAACCGGGGAGCTGTTTTTT	CASSQEQGATGELFF
TRBV18	many	TRBJ2-7	TRBD1	TGTGCCAGCTCACCGAATCCCGGGACAGGGGCCTCCTACGAGCAGTACTTC	CASSPNPGTGASYEQYF
TRBV7-2	medium-sized	TRBJ2-7	.	TGTGCCAGCAGCCCCCAGGAGGCCGGGGGGCAGTACTTC	CASSPQEAGGQYF
TRBV3-1	few	TRBJ2-6	.	TGTGCCAGCAGCCTTCGGGCCAGCTCTGGGGCCAACGTCCTGACTTTC	CASSLRASSGANVLTF
TRBV2	medium-sized	TRBJ2-5	.	TGTGCCAGCAGTACAATCCAAGAGACCCAGTACTTC	CASSTIQETQYF